This TCR beta chain is drawn from a study of technical replicates of blood from a handful of donors. Repertoires were generated with immunoSEQ multiplex PCR, while TCRdb's copy carries only in-frame clones and drops some. The sample carries approximately 89,000 clones, around 94% recorded once. Per germline, CDR1 MNHNS and CDR2 SASEGT. The CDR3 is 14 residues long. V was clipped by 4 bases and J by 1 base, with 10 bases between them. The source of this sequence is a human donor in good health. The chain links TRBV6-1 to TRBJ1-1, with D perhaps matching TRBD1 (5 bases). The specimen was T cells isolated from PBMCs. CDR3 in amino acids: CASSGGTANTEAFF. Written as DNA, the CDR3 is TGTGCCAGCAGTGGCGGGACGGCGAACACTGAAGCTTTCTTT.